This T cell receptor (beta chain) is from a study of blood T cell repertoires in COVID-19. Germline assignment: CDR1 SEHNR and CDR2 FQNEAQ (reference sequence). V shed 4 bases, J shed 2 bases, and the junction held 7 bases outside the gene matches. CDR3 length: 15 amino acids. Sequenced by immunoSEQ multiplex PCR; TCRdb stores in-frame clones only, minus some. In the table there are 110,000 or so clones, around 85% of which are singletons. The clonotype comes from a woman in her sixties with COVID-19, enrolled during active disease. Input material: peripheral blood. This chain connects TRBV7-9 to TRBJ1-1; 7 nucleotides line up with TRBD1. CDR3 in amino acids: CASSSVTGRNTEAFF. The CDR3, as DNA: TGTGCCAGCAGCTCGGTGACAGGGAGAAACACTGAAGCTTTCTTT.